This TCR beta chain derives from a study of OX40 agonist ivuxolimab in advanced cancers. The wider study: Three patients showed partial responses: one hepatocellular carcinoma and two cutaneous melanoma cases.

The table came from immunoSEQ multiplex PCR; TCRdb's copy has only in-frame clones and leaves some out. Of around 51,000 clones in the sample, 85% to 90% were seen once. Exclusion of a patient followed from autoimmune disease history or systemic immunosuppression. This sample comprised CD4+ or CD8+ T cells sorted from blood, obtained in a trial of the OX40 agonist ivuxolimab. The sequence derives from an adult with an advanced solid tumor such as melanoma, head and neck, liver or kidney cancer.

The CDR3 DNA reads TGTGCCAGCAGGGCCCCCTCTGGAAACACCATATATTTT. Protein: CASRAPSGNTIYF. The chain employs TRBV28 and TRBJ1-3; unclear D gene. CDR3 length equals 13 residues. The ends were cut back, 6 bases at V and 0 bases at J, with 6 bases in the middle. The V gene's germline CDR1 is MDHEN and CDR2 SYDVKM.